Below, 23 T cell receptor beta chains from the same sample are listed, as sequenced in a study of response to subunit inactivated influenza vaccine. In TCRdb, the RT-PCR reads were re-called with MiXCR into one record per CDR3 protein. The table lists around 790,000 distinct CDR3 sequences, roughly 20% of them singletons. The sequencing used PBMCs from blood, collected roughly 5 days after vaccination. These receptor sequences come from a man aged 45-65 years who received an inactivated influenza vaccine.

The sample holds many counts of this clonotype. This chain uses TRBV28 with TRBJ2-4; 11 bases align to TRBD2. Germline V gene sequence: CDR1 MDHEN, CDR2 SYDVKM. CDR3 length: 14 amino acids. Trimming removed 8 bases from V and 9 bases from J; junction bases left unmatched: 9. CDR3 DNA sequence: TGTGCCAGCGCTAGCGGGAGGCACATAACCATTCAGTACTTC. It is translated as CASASGRHITIQYF. Drawing the rest from reference TRBV28 and TRBJ2-4, the complete variable domain is DVKVTQSSRYLVKRTGEKVFLECVQDMDHENMFWYRQDPGLGLRLIYFSYDVKMKEKGDIPEGYSVSREKKERFSLILESASTNQTSMYLCASASGRHITIQYFGAGTRLSVL.

This clonotype was counted a few times. V and J are TRBV7-2 and TRBJ1-2; 7 positions agree with TRBD1. The CDR3 length is 14 residues. CDR1 SGHTA and CDR2 FQGNSA come from the germline V gene. The J segment lost 2 bases and the V segment lost 10 bases, leaving 10 bases of the junction unmatched. This CDR3 is CATLSGTANYGYTF. DNA for the CDR3: TGTGCCACCCTATCAGGGACAGCAAACTATGGCTACACCTTC. The full variable domain, rest sourced from reference TRBV7-2 and TRBJ1-2, is GAGVSQSPSNKVTEKGKDVELRCDPISGHTALYWYRQSLGQGLEFLIYFQGNSAPDKSGLPSDRFSAERTGGSVSTLTIQRTQQEDSAVYLCATLSGTANYGYTFGSGTRLTVV.

This clonotype was observed at least ten times. The chain links TRBV12-3 or TRBV12-4 to TRBJ2-1; D is ambiguous. The length of the CDR3 is 11 residues. Deletions cut 6 bases from V and 4 bases from J, with 4 bases between. Here the CDR3 reads CASSQYNEQFF. CDR3 bases: TGTGCCAGCAGCCAATACAATGAGCAGTTCTTC.

This clonotype was seen a few times. CDR3 sequence (DNA): TGCAGTGCTACCGGGACTAGCGGGGCCGGTGAGCAGTTCTTC. Encoded protein: CSATGTSGAGEQFF. This chain uses TRBV20-1 with TRBJ2-1, with 13 bases matching TRBD2. V was clipped by 4 bases and J by 9 bases; unmatched bases: 6. Germline CDR1 is DFQATT and CDR2 is SNEGSKA (reference sequence). CDR3 size: 14 residues.

J is TRBJ2-7 and V is TRBV6-2 or TRBV6-3; D is possibly TRBD2 (5 bases). Germline V gene data show CDR1 as MNHEY and CDR2 as SVGEGT. The ends were cut back, 8 bases at V and 3 bases at J, with 14 bases in the middle. The CDR3 spans 13 residues. This CDR3 is CASLQRPRYEQYF. Here the CDR3 DNA reads TGTGCCAGCCTTCAGCGGCCGCGCTACGAGCAGTACTTC.

V is TRBV6-6 and J is TRBJ2-2, with D unclear. Germline CDR1 reads MNHNY; CDR2 reads SVGAGI (reference sequence). Trimming stripped 2 bases from V and 3 bases from J, with 4 bases between. The CDR3 sequence is 13 residues long. This CDR3 reads CASSYADTGELFF. As DNA, the CDR3 is TGTGCCAGCAGTTACGCGGACACCGGGGAGCTGTTTTTT.

In this sample, this clonotype turned up a few times. V gene TRBV6-2 or TRBV6-3 combines with J gene TRBJ2-2; D ambiguous. The CDR3 covers 16 residues. V shed 0 bases and J shed 5 bases, with 13 bases lying between them. Germline assignment: CDR1 MNHEY and CDR2 SVGEGT. The CDR3 sequence is CASSYSPATRTGELFF. The CDR3 DNA follows: TGTGCCAGCAGTTACTCCCCTGCGACACGAACCGGGGAGCTGTTTTTT.

This clonotype occurred once. V and J are TRBV3-1 and TRBJ2-4; TRBD1 or TRBD2 may be the D gene (6 bases each). The CDR3 extends over 16 amino acids. Trimming shortened V by 1 base and J by 1 base, and 11 bases separated the two germline ends. Germline loops: CDR1 LGHDT, CDR2 YNNKEL (reference sequence). DNA of the CDR3: TGTGCCAGCAGCCAAGGGGGGGCCGGCGCCAAAAACATTCAGTACTTC. As protein: CASSQGGAGAKNIQYF. The whole variable domain, filled in from reference TRBV3-1 and TRBJ2-4, reads DTAVSQTPKYLVTQMGNDKSIKCEQNLGHDTMYWYKQDSKKFLKIMFSYNNKELIINETVPNRFSPKSPDKAHLNLHINSLELGDSAVYFCASSQGGAGAKNIQYFGAGTRLSVL.

The table lists this clonotype with many counts. The rearrangement links TRBV12-3 or TRBV12-4 to TRBJ1-1; D is ambiguous. The length of the CDR3 is 16 residues. V was cut by 4 bases and J by 0 bases, with 15 bases left in between. The CDR3 here is CASSYANQAMNTEAFF. The CDR3 coding sequence is TGTGCCAGCAGTTATGCTAATCAGGCGATGAACACTGAAGCTTTCTTT.

This chain uses TRBV20-1 with TRBJ2-7; D is unresolved. CDR1 and CDR2 from the germline V gene are DFQATT and SNEGSKA (reference sequence). V lost 2 bases and J 0 bases, leaving 8 bases between the germline ends. The CDR3 has 13 residues. In nucleotides, the CDR3 is TGCAGTGCTAGAAATAGACCCTCCTACGAGCAGTACTTC. Protein: CSARNRPSYEQYF.

The chain is built from TRBV7-2 and TRBJ2-1; D gene uncertain. CDR1 and CDR2 (germline): SGHTA, FQGNSA. The CDR3 totals 13 residues. Trimming left V 3 bases short and J 3 bases short, with 6 bases between. CDR3 nucleotides: TGTGCCAGCAGCTTCAGACGCTACAATGAGCAGTTCTTC. Residues: CASSFRRYNEQFF.

The chain combines TRBV19 with TRBJ2-7, with D possibly matching TRBD2 (7 bases). In germline, CDR1 is LNHDA, CDR2 SQIVND (reference sequence). Trimming removed 1 base from V and 3 bases from J, with 13 bases in between. CDR3 size: 15 residues. The CDR3 loop reads CASSIAGGPFYEQYF. The CDR3 DNA sequence: TGTGCCAGTAGTATAGCCGGGGGGCCCTTCTACGAGCAGTACTTC.

The J gene is TRBJ2-7, the V gene TRBV11-2; D gene ambiguous. This CDR3 comprises 12 residues. Trimming left V 5 bases short and J 5 bases short, with 10 bases between. Per germline, CDR1 SGHAT and CDR2 FQNNGV. The CDR3 loop reads CASSENRDEQYF. Here the CDR3 DNA reads TGTGCCAGCAGCGAAAACCGGGACGAGCAGTACTTC.

The CDR3 is CASSLEVSSGRRRGTGELFF. DNA of the CDR3: TGCGCCAGCAGCTTGGAGGTTTCTAGCGGGAGACGGCGTGGCACCGGGGAGCTGTTTTTT. V is TRBV5-1 and J is TRBJ2-2, with 10 bases fitting TRBD2. The CDR3 has 20 residues. CDR1 SGHRS and CDR2 YFSETQ come from the germline V gene. The J segment lost 4 bases and the V segment lost 0 bases, leaving 15 bases of the junction unmatched. Together with reference TRBV5-1 and TRBJ2-2, the CDR3 gives the full variable domain: KAGVTQTPRYLIKTRGQQVTLSCSPISGHRSVSWYQQTPGQGLQFLFEYFSETQRNKGNFPGRFSGRQFSNSRSEMNVSTLELGDSALYLCASSLEVSSGRRRGTGELFFGEGSRLTVL.

Only a few counts were recorded for this clonotype. This chain links TRBV15 with TRBJ1-1; D not resolved. This CDR3 has 15 amino acids. V shed 0 bases and J shed 7 bases, with 15 bases lying between them. CDR1 is LNHNV, CDR2 YYDKDF, per germline (reference sequence). This CDR3 reads CATSRDLGGPLEAFF. The CDR3 coding sequence is TGTGCCACCAGCAGAGATCTGGGAGGGCCACTTGAAGCTTTCTTT.

The DNA for the CDR3 is TGCAGTGCTAGAATTCCGATGGCGGGGAGCTCCTACGAGCAGTACTTC. Its translation: CSARIPMAGSSYEQYF. The genes are TRBV20-1 and TRBJ2-7; TRBD2 is a possible D gene (6 bases). The germline V and J ends were trimmed by 2 bases and 0 bases, with 17 bases remaining between them. This CDR3 contains 16 residues. Germline-derived CDR1 and CDR2 are DFQATT and SNEGSKA (reference sequence).

The CDR3, as DNA: TGTGCCAGCAGCTCTTCTCCCATGCCTTACGGGGCCCGGTACAATGAGCAGTTCTTC. Translation gives CASSSSPMPYGARYNEQFF. The chain is built from TRBV11-2 and TRBJ2-1; tentatively, D is TRBD1 or TRBD2 (5 bases each). Germline values: CDR1 SGHAT, CDR2 FQNNGV. V dropped 4 bases and J dropped 4 bases, with 26 bases sitting between them. CDR3 length: 19 residues.

There are a few counts of this clonotype. This chain uses TRBV28 with TRBJ1-1; no firm D call. Germline loops: CDR1 MDHEN, CDR2 SYDVKM. Trimming left V 7 bases short and J 0 bases short, with 9 bases between. There are 13 residues in the CDR3. This CDR3 is CASTWAMNTEAFF. CDR3 DNA: TGTGCCAGCACGTGGGCGATGAACACTGAAGCTTTCTTT.

This clonotype was recorded a few times. V and J are TRBV6-6 and TRBJ2-3, with TRBD1 matching over 8 bases. CDR1 MNHNY and CDR2 SVGAGI come from the germline V gene (reference sequence). V shed 6 bases and J 4 bases; nucleotides not matched to a gene: 3. The CDR3 contains 13 residues. This CDR3 is CASRKDRADTQYF. CDR3 in DNA: TGTGCCAGCAGGAAGGACAGGGCAGATACGCAGTATTTT.

This clonotype occurred many times. This chain uses TRBV12-3 or TRBV12-4 with TRBJ2-2; maybe TRBD1 (5 bases). There are 14 residues in the CDR3. Trimming took 11 bases from V and 2 from J, leaving 15 bases between them. DNA for the CDR3: TGTGCCGCCGGCTGGGGCCTCAACACCGGGGAGCTGTTTTTT. Its protein is CAAGWGLNTGELFF.

This clonotype was seen a handful of times. This chain connects TRBV7-2 to TRBJ2-2; TRBD2 agrees at 7 bases. V shed 1 base, J shed 3 bases, and the junction held 5 bases outside the gene matches. Per germline, CDR1 SGHTA and CDR2 FQGNSA. The CDR3 contains 16 residues. The CDR3 sequence is CASSLGPAGYTGELFF. The CDR3 bases are TGTGCCAGCAGCTTAGGGCCAGCGGGATACACCGGGGAGCTGTTTTTT.

The sample holds a few counts of this clonotype. The chain recombines TRBV5-1 with TRBJ2-3, with 10 bases identical to TRBD1. Germline V gene data show CDR1 as SGHRS and CDR2 as YFSETQ. The CDR3 contains 16 residues. V gave up 0 bases and J gave up 5 bases; unmatched junction bases: 6. The CDR3: CASSLVGTGVGDTQYF. The CDR3 nucleotides are TGCGCCAGCAGCTTGGTCGGGACAGGGGTAGGAGATACGCAGTATTTT.

This clonotype was seen a few times. The V call is TRBV6-5, the J call TRBJ2-2, with a tentative D call TRBD2 (5 bases). Per the germline V gene, CDR1 is MNHEY and CDR2 is SVGAGI. Trimming took 0 bases from V and 1 from J, leaving 9 bases between them. The CDR3 contains 16 residues. The CDR3 loop is CASSYSSSLNTGELFF. The CDR3 DNA reads as TGTGCCAGCAGTTACTCTTCTAGCCTGAACACCGGGGAGCTGTTTTTT.